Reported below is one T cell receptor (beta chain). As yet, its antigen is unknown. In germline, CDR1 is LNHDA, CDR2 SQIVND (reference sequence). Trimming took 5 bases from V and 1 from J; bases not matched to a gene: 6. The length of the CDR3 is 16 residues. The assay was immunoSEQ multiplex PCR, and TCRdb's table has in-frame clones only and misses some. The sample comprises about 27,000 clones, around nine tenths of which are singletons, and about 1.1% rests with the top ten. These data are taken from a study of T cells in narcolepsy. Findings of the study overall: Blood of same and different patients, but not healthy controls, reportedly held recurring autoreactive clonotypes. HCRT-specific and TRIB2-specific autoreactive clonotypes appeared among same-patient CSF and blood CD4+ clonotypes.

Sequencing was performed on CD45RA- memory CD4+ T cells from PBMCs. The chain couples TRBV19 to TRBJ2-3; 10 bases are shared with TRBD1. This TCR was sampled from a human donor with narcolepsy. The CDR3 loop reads CASSRDRGDGTDTQYF. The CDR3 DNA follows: TGTGCCAGTAGTCGGGACAGGGGTGACGGCACAGATACGCAGTATTTT.